The 15 T cell receptor beta chains given below trace back to one sample, sequenced in a study of beta chain features in type 1 diabetes. Study findings and constraints: Moderate yet significant TCRB CDR3 shortening was seen in Type 1 diabetes patients in all four CD4+ subsets.

cDNA synthesis used the whole RNA isolate, giving expressed TCRB sequences. The protocol was immunoSEQ multiplex PCR, while the TCRdb copy is restricted to in-frame clones and leaves out a portion. The sample yields roughly 300,000 clones, around 15% seen once. These receptors have no known antigen. Sample: naive CD4+ T cells from blood. These receptors were taken from a man younger than 40 with type 1 diabetes.

This clone turned up a few times. The chain joins TRBV7-7 to TRBJ2-1, with a possible D match to TRBD2 (5 bases). V lost 4 bases, J lost 9 bases, and 10 bases lay in between. The germline gives CDR1 SSHAT, CDR2 FNYEAQ (reference sequence). This CDR3 spans 12 amino acids. The CDR3 region is CASSSDFSEQFF. The CDR3 DNA reads as TGTGCCAGCAGCTCGGACTTCTCTGAGCAGTTCTTC.

This clone was seen only a few times. The gene calls are TRBV28 and TRBJ2-7, with a possible D match to TRBD1 (7 bases). This CDR3 contains 14 residues. The germline V gene has CDR1 MDHEN and CDR2 SYDVKM. Trimming cost V 5 bases and J 4 bases, with 15 bases left between them. The CDR3: CASSRGTVTYEQYF. CDR3 DNA: TGTGCCAGCAGTCGCGGGACAGTCACTTACGAGCAGTACTTC.

This chain links TRBV7-2 with TRBJ2-1, with a possible D match to TRBD2 (6 bases). CDR1 and CDR2 from the germline V gene are SGHTA and FQGNSA. The CDR3 length is 17 residues. V shed 5 bases and J shed 1 base, with 18 bases lying between them. The DNA for the CDR3 is TGTGCCAGCAGCAGTAGGGCTAGCGCCAATTCCTACAATGAGCAGTTCTTC. Translated, it gives CASSSRASANSYNEQFF.

In this sample, this clone turned up a few times. The rearrangement joins TRBV27 to TRBJ2-3, with 7 bases fitting TRBD1. Per germline, CDR1 MNHEY and CDR2 SMNVEV (reference sequence). The CDR3 extends over 14 amino acids. The V segment lost 3 bases and the J segment 1 base; nucleotides outside the gene matches: 1. The CDR3 region is CASSFDRGTDTQYF. The CDR3 nucleotides are TGTGCCAGCAGTTTTGACAGGGGCACAGATACGCAGTATTTT.

The sample holds one count of this clone. The chain joins TRBV14 to TRBJ2-2, with 14 nucleotides matching TRBD2. Germline CDR1 reads SGHDN; CDR2 reads FVKESK. Losses at the gene ends were 3 bases for V and 2 bases for J; bases not matched to a gene: 8. There are 19 residues in the CDR3. The CDR3 bases are TGTGCCAGCAGCCACTCTGGGACTAGCGGGAGTAGAAACACCGGGGAGCTGTTTTTT. It specifies CASSHSGTSGSRNTGELFF.

This clone occurred a few times. The chain joins TRBV25-1 to TRBJ2-1; 8 nucleotides line up with TRBD2. In germline, CDR1 is MGHDK, CDR2 SYGVNS. V was pared by 4 bases and J by 5 bases, with 10 bases of the junction left unmatched. The CDR3 is 16 amino acids. Here the CDR3 reads CASSVSGISSNNEQFF. DNA for the CDR3: TGTGCCAGCAGTGTTAGCGGGATATCTTCAAACAATGAGCAGTTCTTC.

The chain employs TRBV7-2 and TRBJ2-3, with a tentative D call TRBD1 (5 bases). Germline CDR1 and CDR2: SGHTA and FQGNSA. V was clipped by 0 bases and J by 4 bases, with 11 bases between them. CDR3 length: 15 residues. In DNA, the CDR3 is TGTGCCAGCAGCTTAGCAGGGGCGAACTCAGATACGCAGTATTTT. This gives the protein CASSLAGANSDTQYF.

Written as DNA, the CDR3 is TGTGCCAGCAGCTTAGAGTCCAGGGATGGCGGCTACACCTTC. Its protein is CASSLESRDGGYTF. The chain carries TRBV7-9 and TRBJ1-2, with D possibly matching TRBD1 (5 bases). Germline CDR1 SEHNR, CDR2 FQNEAQ (reference sequence). The CDR3 totals 14 residues. Trimming took 1 base from V and 8 from J, leaving 14 bases between them.

This sequence joins TRBV5-6 and TRBJ1-1, with no clear D. The CDR3 has 15 amino acids. Trimming stripped 1 base from V and 1 base from J, with 11 bases between. CDR1 and CDR2 from the germline V gene are SGHDT and YYEEEE. In nucleotides, the CDR3 is TGTGCCAGCAGCTTGTATGGGCGGGGGAACACTGAAGCTTTCTTT. The encoded protein is CASSLYGRGNTEAFF. The full variable domain, completed using reference TRBV5-6 and TRBJ1-1, is DAGVTQSPTHLIKTRGQQVTLRCSPKSGHDTVSWYQQALGQGPQFIFQYYEEEERQRGNFPDRFSGHQFPNYSSELNVNALLLGDSALYLCASSLYGRGNTEAFFGQGTRLTVV.

The V call is TRBV9, the J call TRBJ2-1; 14 nucleotides match TRBD2. V dropped 2 bases and J dropped 8; count of bases not matched to a gene: 3. The CDR3 is 15 residues long. Germline V CDR1 and CDR2: SGDLS, YYNGEE. As DNA, the CDR3 is TGTGCCAGCAGCGTGGGGGGACTAGCGGGAGATGAGCAGTTCTTC. This gives the protein CASSVGGLAGDEQFF.

This chain uses TRBV2 with TRBJ1-1, with D unclear. Trimming cost V 4 bases and J 1 base, with 7 bases left between them. The CDR3 covers 13 residues. Germline loops: CDR1 SNHLY, CDR2 FYNNEI. The DNA of the CDR3 is TGTGCCAGCAGTGGAGGTGCGAACACTGAAGCTTTCTTT. Translated: CASSGGANTEAFF. Together with reference TRBV2 and TRBJ1-1, the CDR3 gives the full variable domain: EPEVTQTPSHQVTQMGQEVILRCVPISNHLYFYWYRQILGQKVEFLVSFYNNEISEKSEIFDDQFSVERPDGSNFTLKIRSTKLEDSAMYFCASSGGANTEAFFGQGTRLTVV.

This clone was detected once. The V and J genes are TRBV7-9 and TRBJ2-7; D is possibly TRBD1 (6 bases). The CDR3 extends over 13 amino acids. V was trimmed by 8 bases and J by 0 bases, leaving 11 bases between them. Germline V lookup: CDR1 SEHNR, CDR2 FQNEAQ (reference sequence). The CDR3 here is CASDMTGSYEQYF. DNA of the CDR3: TGTGCCAGCGACATGACAGGCTCCTACGAGCAGTACTTC.

The genes are TRBV6-5 and TRBJ1-1, with D hard to call. The CDR3 runs to 13 residues. Germline V gene sequence: CDR1 MNHEY, CDR2 SVGAGI. Trimming cost V 7 bases and J 1 base, with 10 bases left between them. The CDR3 DNA reads as TGTGCCAGCAAGGAGGGAGGGAACACTGAAGCTTTCTTT. Translated, it gives CASKEGGNTEAFF.

This clone turned up a few times. The chain has TRBV15 and TRBJ1-2; 7 positions agree with TRBD1. This CDR3 has 14 amino acids. J lost 3 bases, V lost 2 bases, and 3 bases had no gene match. Germline V CDR1 and CDR2: LNHNV, YYDKDF (reference sequence). CDR3 loop: CATSRSTGYYGYTF. The CDR3 DNA reads as TGTGCCACCAGCAGATCGACAGGGTACTATGGCTACACCTTC.

The sample holds a few counts of this clone. The CDR3 sequence is CASSLVNQRAGTQYF. The DNA of the CDR3 is TGTGCCAGCAGCTTGGTGAACCAACGTGCGGGGACCCAGTACTTC. This sequence joins TRBV5-4 and TRBJ2-5; the D gene is possibly TRBD2 (5 bases). The germline V gene has CDR1 SGHNT and CDR2 YYREEE (reference sequence). Trimming stripped 0 bases from V and 7 bases from J, with 16 bases between. There are 15 residues in the CDR3.